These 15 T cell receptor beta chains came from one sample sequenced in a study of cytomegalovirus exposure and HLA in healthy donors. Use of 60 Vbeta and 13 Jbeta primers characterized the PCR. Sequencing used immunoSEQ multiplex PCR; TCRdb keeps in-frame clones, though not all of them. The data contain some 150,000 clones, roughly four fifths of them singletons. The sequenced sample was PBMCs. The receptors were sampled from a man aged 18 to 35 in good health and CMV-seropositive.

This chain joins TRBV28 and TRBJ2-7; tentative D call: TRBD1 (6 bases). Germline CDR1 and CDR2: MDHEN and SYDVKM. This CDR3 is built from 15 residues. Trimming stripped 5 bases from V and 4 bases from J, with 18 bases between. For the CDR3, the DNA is TGTGCCAGCAGTGTTCCAGGGGCGACAAGTTACGAGCAGTACTTC. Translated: CASSVPGATSYEQYF.

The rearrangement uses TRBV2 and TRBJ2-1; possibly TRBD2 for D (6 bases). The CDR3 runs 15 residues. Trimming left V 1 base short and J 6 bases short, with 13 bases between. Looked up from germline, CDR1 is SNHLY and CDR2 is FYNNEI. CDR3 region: CASSEVLARSNEQFF. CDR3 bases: TGTGCCAGCAGTGAAGTGCTAGCGAGGAGCAATGAGCAGTTCTTC.

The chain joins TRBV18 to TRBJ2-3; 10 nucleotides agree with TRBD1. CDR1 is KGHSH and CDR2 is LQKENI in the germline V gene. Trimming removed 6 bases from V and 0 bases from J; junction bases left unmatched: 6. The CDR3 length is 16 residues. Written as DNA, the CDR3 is TGTGCCAGCTCCCTCGACAGGGGGCTTAGCACAGATACGCAGTATTTT. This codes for CASSLDRGLSTDTQYF.

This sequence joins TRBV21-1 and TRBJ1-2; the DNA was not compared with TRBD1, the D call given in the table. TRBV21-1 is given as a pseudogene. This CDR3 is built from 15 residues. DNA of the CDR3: TGTGCCAGCAGCACGGACAGGGAGGGTCACTATGGCTACACCTTC. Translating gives CASSTDREGHYGYTF.

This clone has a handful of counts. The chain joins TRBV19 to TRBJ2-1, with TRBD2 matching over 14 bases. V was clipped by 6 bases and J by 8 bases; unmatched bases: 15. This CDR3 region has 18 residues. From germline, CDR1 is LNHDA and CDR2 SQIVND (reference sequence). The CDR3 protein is CASSRPPGLAGGFDEQFF. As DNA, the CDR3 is TGTGCCAGTAGCCGCCCCCCCGGACTAGCGGGAGGTTTCGATGAGCAGTTCTTC.

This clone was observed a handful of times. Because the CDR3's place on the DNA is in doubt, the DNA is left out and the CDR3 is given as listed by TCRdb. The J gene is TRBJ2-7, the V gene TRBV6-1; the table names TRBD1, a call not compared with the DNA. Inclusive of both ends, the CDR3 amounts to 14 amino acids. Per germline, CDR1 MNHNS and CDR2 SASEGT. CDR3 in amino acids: CASSTSDRPYEQYF.

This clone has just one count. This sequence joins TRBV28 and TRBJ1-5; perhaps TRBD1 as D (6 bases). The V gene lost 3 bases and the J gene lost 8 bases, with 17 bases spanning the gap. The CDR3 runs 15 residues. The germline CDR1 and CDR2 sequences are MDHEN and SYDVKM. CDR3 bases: TGTGCCAGCAGTTTCCCGAACAGGGCCGGTGAGCCCCAGCATTTT. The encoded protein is CASSFPNRAGEPQHF.

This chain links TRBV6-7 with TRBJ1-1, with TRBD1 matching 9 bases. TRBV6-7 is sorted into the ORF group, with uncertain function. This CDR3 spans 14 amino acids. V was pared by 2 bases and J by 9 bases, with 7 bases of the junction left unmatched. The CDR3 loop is CASSYGTGILQAFF. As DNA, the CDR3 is TGTGCCAGCAGTTACGGGACAGGGATTTTGCAAGCTTTCTTT.

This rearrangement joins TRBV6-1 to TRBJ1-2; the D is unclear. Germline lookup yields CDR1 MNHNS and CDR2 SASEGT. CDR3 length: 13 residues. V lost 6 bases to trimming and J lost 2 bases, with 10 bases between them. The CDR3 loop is CASRVVGNYGYTF. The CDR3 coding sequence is TGTGCCAGCAGGGTCGTCGGGAACTATGGCTACACCTTC.

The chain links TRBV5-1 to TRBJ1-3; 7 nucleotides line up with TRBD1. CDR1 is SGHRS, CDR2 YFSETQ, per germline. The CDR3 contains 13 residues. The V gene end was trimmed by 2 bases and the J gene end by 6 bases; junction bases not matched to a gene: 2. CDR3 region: CASSFDRENTIYF. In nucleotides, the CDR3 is TGCGCCAGCAGCTTCGACAGGGAAAACACCATATATTTT.

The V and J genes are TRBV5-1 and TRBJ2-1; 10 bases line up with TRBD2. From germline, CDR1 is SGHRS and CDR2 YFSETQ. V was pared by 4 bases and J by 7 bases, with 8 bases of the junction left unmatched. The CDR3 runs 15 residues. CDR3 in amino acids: CASSAPGLAVNEQFF. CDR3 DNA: TGCGCCAGCAGCGCCCCAGGACTAGCGGTTAATGAGCAGTTCTTC.

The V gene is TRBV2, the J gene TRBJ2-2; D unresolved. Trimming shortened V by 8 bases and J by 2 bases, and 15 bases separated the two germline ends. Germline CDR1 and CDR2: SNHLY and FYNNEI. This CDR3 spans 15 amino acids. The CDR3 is CASSLDPPNTGELFF. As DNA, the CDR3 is TGTGCCAGCTCTTTAGATCCCCCCAACACCGGGGAGCTGTTTTTT.

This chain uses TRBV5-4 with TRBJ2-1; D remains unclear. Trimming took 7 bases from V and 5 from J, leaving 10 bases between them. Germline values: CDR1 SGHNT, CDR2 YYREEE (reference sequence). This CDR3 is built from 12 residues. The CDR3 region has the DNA TGTGCCAGCTTCGACATTCACAATGAGCAGTTCTTC. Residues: CASFDIHNEQFF.

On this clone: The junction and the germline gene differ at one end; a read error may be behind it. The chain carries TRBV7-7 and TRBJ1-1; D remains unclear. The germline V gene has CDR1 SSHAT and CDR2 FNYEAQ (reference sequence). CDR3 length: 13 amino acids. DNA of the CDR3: TGTGCTAGCAGCCCCGGTAGTAACACTGAAGCTTTCTTT. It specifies CASSPGSNTEAFF.

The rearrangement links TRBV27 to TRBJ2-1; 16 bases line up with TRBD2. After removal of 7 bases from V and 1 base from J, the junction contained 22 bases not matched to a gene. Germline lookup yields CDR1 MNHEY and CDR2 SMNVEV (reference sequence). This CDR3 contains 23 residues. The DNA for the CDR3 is TGTGCCAGCACCATCGTCTCCCGGGCTTCCGGGACTAGCGGGAGGGCATCCTACAATGAGCAGTTCTTC. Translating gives CASTIVSRASGTSGRASYNEQFF.